This record looks at one TCR beta chain sequence and its context. No antigen is known for it. Clones were sequenced by immunoSEQ multiplex PCR, and TCRdb holds only the in-frame ones, with some missing. The sample yields approximately 68,000 clones, 60% to 85% seen once. After expansion with viral peptide pools in the ViraFEST assay, antigen-specific CD4+ T cells were sequenced. Once cultured for more than nine days, the cells underwent separation to obtain CD4+ T cells. Vaccine recipients had no previous SARS-CoV-2 infection; their nucleocapsid antibodies were negative. On days 3 and 7, fresh IL-2 medium replaced half the medium. The entry originates in a study of vaccination effects on CD4 cells after COVID-19. Study-level points and caveats: From healthy vaccinees, only 1 of 255 vaccine-induced clones also reacted to common cold coronaviruses.

Germline V gene sequence: CDR1 MDHEN, CDR2 SYDVKM. Trimming removed 6 bases at V and 4 bases at J, with 9 bases between. The CDR3 loop spans 12 amino acids. The source was CD4+ T cells from PBMCs cultured with SARS-CoV-2 spike peptides, collected before COVID-19 vaccination. The receptor's source is a human donor who received a COVID-19 vaccine. The rearrangement joins TRBV28 to TRBJ1-2; perhaps TRBD1 as D (6 bases). The CDR3 region has the DNA TGTGCCAGCAGGGACAGCACCTATGGCTACACCTTC. It yields the protein CASRDSTYGYTF.